The sequence of this TCR beta chain was determined in a study of blood T cell repertoires in COVID-19. This CDR3 comprises 14 residues. V lost 5 bases to trimming and J lost 2 bases, with 10 bases between them. CDR1 MNHEY and CDR2 SVGAGI come from the germline V gene. Libraries were prepared by immunoSEQ multiplex PCR; TCRdb keeps only in-frame clonotypes and omits some of them. This sample has almost 90,000 clones, with roughly 88% found just once. The V gene is TRBV6-5, the J gene TRBJ1-5; D gene unclear. This TCR was sampled from an older man with acute or convalescent COVID-19. Specimen: peripheral blood. The CDR3 DNA reads TGTGCCAGCAGTACTAGGGAGGGCAATCAGCCCCAGCATTTT. Translating gives CASSTREGNQPQHF.